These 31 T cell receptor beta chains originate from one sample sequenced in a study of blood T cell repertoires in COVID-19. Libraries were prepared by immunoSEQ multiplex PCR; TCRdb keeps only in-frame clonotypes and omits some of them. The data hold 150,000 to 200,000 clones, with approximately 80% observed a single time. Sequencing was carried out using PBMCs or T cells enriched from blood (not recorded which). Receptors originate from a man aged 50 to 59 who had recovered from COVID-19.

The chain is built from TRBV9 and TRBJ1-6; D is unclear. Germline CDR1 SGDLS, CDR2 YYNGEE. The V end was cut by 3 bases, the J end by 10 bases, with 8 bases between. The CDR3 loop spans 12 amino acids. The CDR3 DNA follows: TGTGCCAGCAGCGCCGGGATGTCACCCCTCCACTTT. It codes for CASSAGMSPLHF.

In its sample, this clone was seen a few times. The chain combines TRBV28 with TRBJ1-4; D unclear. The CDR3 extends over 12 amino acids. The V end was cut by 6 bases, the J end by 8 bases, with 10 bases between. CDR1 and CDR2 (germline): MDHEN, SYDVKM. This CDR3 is CASRSNEEKLFF. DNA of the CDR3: TGTGCCAGCAGGTCCAACGAGGAAAAACTGTTTTTT.

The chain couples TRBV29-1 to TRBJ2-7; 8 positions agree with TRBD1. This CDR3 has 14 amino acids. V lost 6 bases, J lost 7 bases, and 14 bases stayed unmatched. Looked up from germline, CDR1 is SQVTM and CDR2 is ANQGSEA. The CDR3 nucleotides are TGCAGCGTCCAAGTAACCCAGGGGGCCAGGGAGCAGTACTTC. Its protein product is CSVQVTQGAREQYF.

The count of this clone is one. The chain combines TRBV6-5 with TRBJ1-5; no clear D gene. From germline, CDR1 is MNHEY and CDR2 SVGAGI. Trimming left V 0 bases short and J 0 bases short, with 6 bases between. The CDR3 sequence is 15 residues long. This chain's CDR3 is CASSYSRDSNQPQHF. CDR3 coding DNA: TGTGCCAGCAGTTACTCGAGGGATAGCAATCAGCCCCAGCATTTT.

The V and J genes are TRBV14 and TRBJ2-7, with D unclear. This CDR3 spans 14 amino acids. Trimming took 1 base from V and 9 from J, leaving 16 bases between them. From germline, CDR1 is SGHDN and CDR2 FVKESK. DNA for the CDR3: TGTGCCAGCAGCCAAGGAGGTGCTCTCCTGGGGCAGTACTTC. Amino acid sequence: CASSQGGALLGQYF.

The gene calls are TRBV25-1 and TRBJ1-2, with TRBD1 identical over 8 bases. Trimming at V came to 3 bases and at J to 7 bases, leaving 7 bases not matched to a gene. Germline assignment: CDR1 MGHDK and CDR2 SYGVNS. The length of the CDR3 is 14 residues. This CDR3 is CASSDLGQGIGYTF. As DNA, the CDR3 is TGTGCCAGCAGTGATCTCGGACAGGGTATTGGCTACACCTTC.

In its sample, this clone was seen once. CDR3 residues: CASSSRDRVGEQYF. CDR3 in DNA: TGCGCCAGCAGCTCCCGAGACAGGGTGGGGGAGCAGTACTTC. This chain connects TRBV5-1 to TRBJ2-7; 7 bases map to TRBD1. Trimming at V came to 3 bases and at J to 7 bases, leaving 10 bases not matched to a gene. The CDR3 has 14 amino acids. The V gene's germline CDR1 is SGHRS and CDR2 YFSETQ. Using reference TRBV5-1 and TRBJ2-7 for the parts outside the CDR3, the full variable domain is KAGVTQTPRYLIKTRGQQVTLSCSPISGHRSVSWYQQTPGQGLQFLFEYFSETQRNKGNFPGRFSGRQFSNSRSEMNVSTLELGDSALYLCASSSRDRVGEQYFGPGTRLTVT.

The CDR3 protein is CASSASGLGYEQYF. The CDR3 DNA reads TGTGCCAGCAGCGCCTCGGGACTAGGCTACGAGCAGTACTTC. The V and J genes are TRBV11-3 and TRBJ2-7; TRBD2 matches 8 bases. After removal of 5 bases from V and 3 bases from J, the junction contained 6 bases not matched to a gene. The CDR3 runs 14 residues. The germline CDR1 and CDR2 sequences are SGHNT and YENEEA.

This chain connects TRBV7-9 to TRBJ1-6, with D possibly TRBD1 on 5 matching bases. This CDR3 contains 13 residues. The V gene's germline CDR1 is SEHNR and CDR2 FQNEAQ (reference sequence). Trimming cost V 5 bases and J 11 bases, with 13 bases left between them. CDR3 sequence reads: CASSVSGVPPLHF. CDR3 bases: TGTGCCAGCAGCGTTTCGGGGGTTCCACCCCTCCACTTT.

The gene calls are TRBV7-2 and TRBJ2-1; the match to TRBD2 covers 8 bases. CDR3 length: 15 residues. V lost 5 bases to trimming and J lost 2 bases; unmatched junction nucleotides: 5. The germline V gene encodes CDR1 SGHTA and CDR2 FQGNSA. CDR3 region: CASSRTSGPYNEQFF. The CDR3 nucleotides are TGTGCCAGCAGCAGAACTAGCGGCCCCTACAATGAGCAGTTCTTC.

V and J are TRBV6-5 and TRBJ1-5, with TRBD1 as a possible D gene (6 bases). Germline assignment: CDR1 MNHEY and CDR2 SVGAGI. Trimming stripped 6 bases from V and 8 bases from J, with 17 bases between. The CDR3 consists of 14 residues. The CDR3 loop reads CASRMTGQSEPQHF. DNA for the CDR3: TGTGCCAGCAGGATGACAGGACAATCAGAGCCCCAGCATTTT.

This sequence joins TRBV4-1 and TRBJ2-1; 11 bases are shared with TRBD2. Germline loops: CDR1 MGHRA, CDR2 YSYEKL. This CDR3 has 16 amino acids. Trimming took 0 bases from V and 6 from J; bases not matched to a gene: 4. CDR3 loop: CASSQDLAGGTNEQFF. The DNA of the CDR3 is TGCGCCAGCAGCCAAGATCTAGCGGGGGGAACCAATGAGCAGTTCTTC.

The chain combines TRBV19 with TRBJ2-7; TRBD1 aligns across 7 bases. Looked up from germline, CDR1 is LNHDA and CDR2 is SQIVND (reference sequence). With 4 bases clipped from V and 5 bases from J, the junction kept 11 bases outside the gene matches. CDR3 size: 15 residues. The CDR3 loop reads CASSTGRGQSDEQYF. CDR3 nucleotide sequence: TGTGCCAGTAGTACAGGCCGGGGACAGTCTGACGAGCAGTACTTC.

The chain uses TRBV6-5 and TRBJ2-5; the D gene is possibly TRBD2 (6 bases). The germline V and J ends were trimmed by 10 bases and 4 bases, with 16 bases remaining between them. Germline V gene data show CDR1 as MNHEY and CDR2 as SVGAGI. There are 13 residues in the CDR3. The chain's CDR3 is CATKLAPGETQYF. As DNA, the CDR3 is TGTGCCACGAAACTAGCCCCAGGAGAGACCCAGTACTTC.

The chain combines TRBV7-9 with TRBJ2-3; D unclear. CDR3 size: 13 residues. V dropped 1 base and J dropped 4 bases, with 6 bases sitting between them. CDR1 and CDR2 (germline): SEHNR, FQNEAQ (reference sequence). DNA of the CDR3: TGTGCCAGCAGCTTAGATTCGGCAGATACGCAGTATTTT. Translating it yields CASSLDSADTQYF.

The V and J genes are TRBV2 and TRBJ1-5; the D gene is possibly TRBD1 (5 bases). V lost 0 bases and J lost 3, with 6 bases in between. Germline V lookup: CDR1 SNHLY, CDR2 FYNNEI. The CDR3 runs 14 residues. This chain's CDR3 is CASSEATVNQPQHF. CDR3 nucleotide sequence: TGTGCCAGCAGTGAAGCGACAGTCAATCAGCCCCAGCATTTT.

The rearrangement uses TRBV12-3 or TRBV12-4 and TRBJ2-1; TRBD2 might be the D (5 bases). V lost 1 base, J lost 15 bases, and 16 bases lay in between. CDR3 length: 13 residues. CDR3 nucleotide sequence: TGTGCCAGCAGTTTAGTAGGAGGTTCCCTAGGGTTCTTC. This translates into CASSLVGGSLGFF.

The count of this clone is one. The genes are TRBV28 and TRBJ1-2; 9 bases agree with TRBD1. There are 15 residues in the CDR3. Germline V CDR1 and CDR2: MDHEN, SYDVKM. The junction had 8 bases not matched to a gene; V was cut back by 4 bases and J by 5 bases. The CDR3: CASSSTGTGRYGYTF. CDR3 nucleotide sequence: TGTGCCAGCAGTTCCACCGGGACAGGGCGTTATGGCTACACCTTC.

This CDR3 reads CASSLGTGYSTRDEQYF. The CDR3 region has the DNA TGTGCCAGCAGTTTGGGGACAGGGTACTCTACTCGTGACGAGCAGTACTTC. V is TRBV28 and J is TRBJ2-7; 9 nucleotides agree with TRBD1. The CDR3 length is 17 residues. The V gene end was trimmed by 3 bases and the J gene end by 5 bases; junction bases not matched to a gene: 14. CDR1 MDHEN and CDR2 SYDVKM come from the germline V gene.

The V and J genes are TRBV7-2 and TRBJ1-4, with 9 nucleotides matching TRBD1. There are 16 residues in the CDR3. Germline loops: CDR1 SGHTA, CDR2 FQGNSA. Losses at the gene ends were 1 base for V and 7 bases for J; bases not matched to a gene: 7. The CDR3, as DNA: TGTGCCAGCAGCTTAGGGTTCGGACAGGGGAGTGAAAAACTGTTTTTT. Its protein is CASSLGFGQGSEKLFF.

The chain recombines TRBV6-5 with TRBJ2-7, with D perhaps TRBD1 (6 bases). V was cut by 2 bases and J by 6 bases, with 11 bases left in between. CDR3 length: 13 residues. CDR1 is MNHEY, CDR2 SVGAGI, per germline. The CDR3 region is CASSYPTGTEQYF. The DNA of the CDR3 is TGTGCCAGCAGTTACCCCACAGGGACCGAGCAGTACTTC.

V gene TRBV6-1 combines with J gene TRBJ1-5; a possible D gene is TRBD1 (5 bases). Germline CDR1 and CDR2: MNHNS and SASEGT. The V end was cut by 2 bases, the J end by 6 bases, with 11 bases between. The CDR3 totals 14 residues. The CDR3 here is CASSEIGGGQPQHF. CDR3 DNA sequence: TGTGCCAGCAGTGAAATCGGGGGTGGTCAGCCCCAGCATTTT.

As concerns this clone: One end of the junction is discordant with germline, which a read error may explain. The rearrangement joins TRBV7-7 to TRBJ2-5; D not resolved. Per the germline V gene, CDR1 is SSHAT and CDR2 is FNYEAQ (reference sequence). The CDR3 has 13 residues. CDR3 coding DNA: TGTGCTAGCAGCGCGAGAAGTAGTGAGACCCAGTACTTC. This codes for CASSARSSETQYF.

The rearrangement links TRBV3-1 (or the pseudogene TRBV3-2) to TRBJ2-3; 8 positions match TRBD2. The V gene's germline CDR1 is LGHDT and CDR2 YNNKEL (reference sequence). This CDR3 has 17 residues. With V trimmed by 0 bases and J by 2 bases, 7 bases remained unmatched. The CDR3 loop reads CASSQDRTGGITDTQYF. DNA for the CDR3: TGTGCCAGCAGCCAAGATCGGACGGGGGGGATCACAGATACGCAGTATTTT.

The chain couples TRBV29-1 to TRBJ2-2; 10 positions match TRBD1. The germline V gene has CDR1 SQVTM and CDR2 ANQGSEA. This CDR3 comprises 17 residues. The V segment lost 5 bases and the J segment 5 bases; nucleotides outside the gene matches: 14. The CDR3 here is CSVIAQRQGAKTGELFF. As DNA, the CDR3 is TGCAGCGTTATAGCTCAGAGACAGGGGGCAAAAACCGGGGAGCTGTTTTTT.

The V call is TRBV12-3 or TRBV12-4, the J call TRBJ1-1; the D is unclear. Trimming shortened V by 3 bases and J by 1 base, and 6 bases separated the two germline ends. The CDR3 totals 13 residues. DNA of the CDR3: TGTGCCAGCAGTTTGAAGCCGAACACTGAAGCTTTCTTT. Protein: CASSLKPNTEAFF.

The DNA for the CDR3 is TGTGCCAGCAGCCTTGAGTGGTGGGAGACCCAGTACTTC. It is translated as CASSLEWWETQYF. V and J are TRBV11-2 and TRBJ2-5; D gene uncertain. The CDR3 contains 13 residues. Germline V gene sequence: CDR1 SGHAT, CDR2 FQNNGV. V lost 5 bases and J 5 bases, leaving 12 bases between the germline ends.

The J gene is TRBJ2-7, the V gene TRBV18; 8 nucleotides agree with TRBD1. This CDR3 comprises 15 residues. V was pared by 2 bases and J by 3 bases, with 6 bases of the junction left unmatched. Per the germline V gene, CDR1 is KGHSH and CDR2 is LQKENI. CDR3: CASSPESTGGYEQYF. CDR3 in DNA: TGTGCCAGCTCACCAGAGTCCACAGGGGGCTACGAGCAGTACTTC. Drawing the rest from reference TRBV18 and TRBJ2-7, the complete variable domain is NAGVMQNPRHLVRRRGQEARLRCSPMKGHSHVYWYRQLPEEGLKFMVYLQKENIIDESGMPKERFSAEFPKEGPSILRIQQVVRGDSAAYFCASSPESTGGYEQYFGPGTRLTVT.

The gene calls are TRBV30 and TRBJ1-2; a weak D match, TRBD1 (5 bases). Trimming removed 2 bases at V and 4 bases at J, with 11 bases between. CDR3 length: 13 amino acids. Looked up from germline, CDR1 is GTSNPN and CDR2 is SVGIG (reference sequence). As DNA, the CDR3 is TGTGCCTGGAGTACACTGGGGGGCTATGGCTACACCTTC. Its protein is CAWSTLGGYGYTF.

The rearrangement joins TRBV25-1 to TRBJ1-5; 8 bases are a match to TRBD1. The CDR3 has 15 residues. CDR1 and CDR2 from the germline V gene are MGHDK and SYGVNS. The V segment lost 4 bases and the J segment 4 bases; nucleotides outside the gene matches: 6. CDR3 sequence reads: CASSARDRLNQPQHF. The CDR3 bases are TGTGCCAGCAGTGCTAGGGACAGGCTGAATCAGCCCCAGCATTTT. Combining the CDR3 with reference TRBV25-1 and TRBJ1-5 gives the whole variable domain EADIYQTPRYLVIGTGKKITLECSQTMGHDKMYWYQQDPGMELHLIHYSYGVNSTEKGDLSSESTVSRIRTEHFPLTLESARPSHTSQYLCASSARDRLNQPQHFGDGTRLSIL.

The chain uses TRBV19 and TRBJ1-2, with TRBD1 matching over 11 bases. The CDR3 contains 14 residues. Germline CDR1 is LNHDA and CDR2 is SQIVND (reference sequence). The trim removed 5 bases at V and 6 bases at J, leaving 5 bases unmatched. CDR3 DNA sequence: TGTGCCAGTAGTGCCCGGACAGGGGGCCATGGCTACACCTTC. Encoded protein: CASSARTGGHGYTF.